The rows below give T cell receptor beta chains drawn from one sample of a study of T-cell memory formation after mild COVID-19. TCRdb re-called the 5' RACE reads with MiXCR, one entry per CDR3 protein. The sample has approximately 490,000 distinct CDR3 sequences, about a fifth seen once. Sequenced material: PBMCs or a T cell subset sorted from them (not recorded which). These receptor sequences come from an adult woman who had mild COVID-19 (a few samples of this study predate the infection). Cell type and time point are not known. Both conserved end residues are part of each CDR3.

J gene: TRBJ2-7; V gene: TRBV7-9; CDR3 length: 15; CDR3 protein: CASSFFGRVSYEQYF
J gene: TRBJ1-2; V gene: TRBV4-1; CDR3 length: 14; CDR3 protein: CASTPMGTGSGYTF
J gene: TRBJ2-7; V gene: TRBV6-5; CDR3 length: 13; CDR3 protein: CASRRGQGYEQYF
J gene: TRBJ2-7; V gene: TRBV19; CDR3 length: 12; CDR3 protein: CASASGSYEQYF
J gene: TRBJ2-1; V gene: TRBV5-1; CDR3 length: 18; CDR3 protein: CASSLVPGGQSSYNEQFF
J gene: TRBJ1-4; V gene: TRBV5-1; CDR3 length: 15; CDR3 protein: CASSWGSTSSEKLFF
J gene: TRBJ2-5; V gene: TRBV7-2; CDR3 length: 17; CDR3 protein: CASSLAQLAGGPETQYF
J gene: TRBJ1-2; V gene: TRBV20-1; CDR3 length: 14; CDR3 protein: CSARSEGLGLDYTF
J gene: TRBJ2-7; V gene: TRBV30; CDR3 length: 16; CDR3 protein: CAWSVLHRLVSFEQYF
J gene: TRBJ2-7; V gene: TRBV12-3/TRBV12-4; CDR3 length: 14; CDR3 protein: CASSPSGVAYEQYF
J gene: TRBJ2-2; V gene: TRBV23-1; CDR3 length: 14; CDR3 protein: CASSPGQCTGELFF
J gene: TRBJ2-3; V gene: TRBV24-1; CDR3 length: 18; CDR3 protein: CATSAPTGLAGVSDTQYF
J gene: TRBJ1-2; V gene: TRBV7-9; CDR3 length: 15; CDR3 protein: CASRQDTGRNYGYTF
J gene: TRBJ1-2; V gene: TRBV4-1; CDR3 length: 14; CDR3 protein: CASSQARANYGYTF
J gene: TRBJ1-2; V gene: TRBV6-5; CDR3 length: 13; CDR3 protein: CASAQGHNYGYTF
J gene: TRBJ2-7; V gene: TRBV7-9; CDR3 length: 14; CDR3 protein: CASSQASGSGEQYF
J gene: TRBJ1-1; V gene: TRBV19; CDR3 length: 15; CDR3 protein: CASSTRQRRNTEAFF
J gene: TRBJ2-7; V gene: TRBV9; CDR3 length: 19; CDR3 protein: CASSVAGGAGTGPTYEQYF
J gene: TRBJ2-7; V gene: TRBV4-1; CDR3 length: 17; CDR3 protein: CASSQASSGIRSYEQYF
J gene: TRBJ2-2; V gene: TRBV5-4; CDR3 length: 15; CDR3 protein: CASSLEAGGTGELFF
J gene: TRBJ2-7; V gene: TRBV27; CDR3 length: 16; CDR3 protein: CASSLSASGLSYEQYF
J gene: TRBJ1-6; V gene: TRBV7-8; CDR3 length: 20; CDR3 protein: CASSPSLRSWESSYNSPLHF
J gene: TRBJ1-4; V gene: TRBV20-1; CDR3 length: 12; CDR3 protein: CSARQGREKLFF
J gene: TRBJ2-4; V gene: TRBV19; CDR3 length: 13; CDR3 protein: CASSLAAKNIQYF
J gene: TRBJ2-5; V gene: TRBV6-6; CDR3 length: 17; CDR3 protein: CASSSPRVERGQETQYF
J gene: TRBJ1-1; V gene: TRBV7-9; CDR3 length: 15; CDR3 protein: CASSHRGLITTEAFF
J gene: TRBJ2-5; V gene: TRBV7-9; CDR3 length: 16; CDR3 protein: CASSFTSGGYQETQYF
J gene: TRBJ2-1; V gene: TRBV7-8; CDR3 length: 16; CDR3 protein: CASSFGWGVRYNEQFF
J gene: TRBJ2-5; V gene: TRBV20-1; CDR3 length: 14; CDR3 protein: CSARVVSLQGTQYF
J gene: TRBJ1-1; V gene: TRBV30; CDR3 length: 12; CDR3 protein: CAWSSVNTEAFF
J gene: TRBJ2-6; V gene: TRBV6-6; CDR3 length: 15; CDR3 protein: CASSQTGAGANVLTF
J gene: TRBJ2-3; V gene: TRBV14; CDR3 length: 15; CDR3 protein: CASSQARDSTDTQYF
J gene: TRBJ1-6; V gene: TRBV2; CDR3 length: 14; CDR3 protein: CASKVTGGNSPLHF
J gene: TRBJ2-5; V gene: TRBV20-1; CDR3 length: 16; CDR3 protein: CRGQGWTGDDRETQYF
J gene: TRBJ1-6; V gene: TRBV19; CDR3 length: 14; CDR3 protein: CASSIQGRNSPLHF
J gene: TRBJ1-4; V gene: TRBV5-5; CDR3 length: 16; CDR3 protein: CASSTHGTATNEKLFF
J gene: TRBJ2-7; V gene: TRBV6-4; CDR3 length: 15; CDR3 protein: CASTPRHGGNYEQYF
J gene: TRBJ2-7; V gene: TRBV4-1; CDR3 length: 12; CDR3 protein: CASSQGLYEQYF
J gene: TRBJ2-1; V gene: TRBV7-8; CDR3 length: 17; CDR3 protein: CASSHLTGTSAGDEQFF
J gene: TRBJ1-2; V gene: TRBV2; CDR3 length: 17; CDR3 protein: CASSALTGLTIIDGYTF
J gene: TRBJ1-6; V gene: TRBV6-1; CDR3 length: 14; CDR3 protein: CASSEPRRGSPLHF
J gene: TRBJ2-3; V gene: TRBV18; CDR3 length: 17; CDR3 protein: CASSPPLTGVSTDTQYF
J gene: TRBJ1-2; V gene: TRBV2; CDR3 length: 17; CDR3 protein: CASRTGTGDPLVYGYTF
J gene: TRBJ2-3; V gene: TRBV29-1; CDR3 length: 15; CDR3 protein: CSGGGMGTSTDTQYF
J gene: TRBJ2-1; V gene: TRBV3-1; CDR3 length: 16; CDR3 protein: CASAGGESFSYNEQFF
J gene: TRBJ2-7; V gene: TRBV29-1; CDR3 length: 12; CDR3 protein: CSVENPGYEQYF
J gene: TRBJ2-1; V gene: TRBV7-8; CDR3 length: 16; CDR3 protein: CASSFFAGTGLNEQFF